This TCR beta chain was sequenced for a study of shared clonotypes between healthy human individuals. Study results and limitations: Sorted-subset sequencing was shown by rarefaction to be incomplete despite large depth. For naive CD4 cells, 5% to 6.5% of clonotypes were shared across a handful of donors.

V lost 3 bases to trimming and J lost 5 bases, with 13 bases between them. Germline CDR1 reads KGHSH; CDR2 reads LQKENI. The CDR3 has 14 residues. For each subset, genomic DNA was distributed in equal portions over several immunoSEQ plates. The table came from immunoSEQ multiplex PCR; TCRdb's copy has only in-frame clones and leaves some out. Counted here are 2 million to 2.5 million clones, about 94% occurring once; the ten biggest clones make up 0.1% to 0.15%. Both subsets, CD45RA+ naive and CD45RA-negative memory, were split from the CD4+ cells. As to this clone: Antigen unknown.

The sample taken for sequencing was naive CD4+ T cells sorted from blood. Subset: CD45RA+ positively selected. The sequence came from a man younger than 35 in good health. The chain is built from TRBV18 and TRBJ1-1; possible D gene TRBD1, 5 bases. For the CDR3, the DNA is TGTGCCAGCTCACCTCTGAGTGAGGGGACTGAAGCTTTCTTT. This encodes CASSPLSEGTEAFF.